The 19 T cell receptor beta chains in this list originate from one sample, sequenced in a study of blood T cell repertoires in COVID-19. Using immunoSEQ multiplex PCR, the repertoire was profiled, and TCRdb retains in-frame clones only, with some absent. The table has 390,000 or so clones, around 87% seen once. Material for sequencing was peripheral blood. These receptors were collected from a woman aged 25 to 45 with COVID-19, enrolled during active disease.

J is TRBJ2-5 and V is TRBV7-9, with a tentative D call TRBD1 (6 bases). Trimming pared 1 base from V and 5 bases from J, leaving 14 bases between. Germline V gene data show CDR1 as SEHNR and CDR2 as FQNEAQ (reference sequence). This CDR3 is built from 15 residues. CDR3 residues: CASSLESNRAETQYF. In DNA, the CDR3 is TGTGCCAGCAGCTTAGAGTCCAACAGGGCCGAGACCCAGTACTTC.

The J gene is TRBJ1-2, the V gene TRBV30; no definite D call. The CDR3 has 15 residues. V was shortened by 3 bases and J by 4 bases, with 18 bases between the two germline ends. Germline V CDR1 and CDR2: GTSNPN, SVGIG (reference sequence). The CDR3 here is CAWRARARRTYGYTF. For the CDR3, the DNA is TGTGCCTGGAGGGCCCGGGCCCGGAGGACCTATGGCTACACCTTC.

The chain uses TRBV10-3 and TRBJ2-1; 8 bases agree with TRBD2. The junction had 6 bases not matched to a gene; V was cut back by 2 bases and J by 9 bases. This CDR3 region has 14 residues. CDR1 is ENHRY, CDR2 SYGVKD, per germline. CDR3 DNA sequence: TGTGCCATCAGTGAGCTAACCGGGACTAGTGAGCAGTTCTTC. Encoded protein: CAISELTGTSEQFF.

This rearrangement joins TRBV30 to TRBJ1-2, with D perhaps TRBD1 (5 bases). The CDR3 is 14 residues long. Germline CDR1 is GTSNPN and CDR2 is SVGIG (reference sequence). Trimming cost V 4 bases and J 4 bases, with 16 bases left between them. DNA of the CDR3: TGTGCCTGGACCCCTGGGAGGGGTTTCTATGGCTACACCTTC. Translated: CAWTPGRGFYGYTF.

This chain uses TRBV7-9 with TRBJ2-3; 7 positions agree with TRBD1. Germline CDR1 SEHNR, CDR2 FQNEAQ (reference sequence). The CDR3 spans 15 residues. The ends lost 2 bases at V and 2 bases at J; junction bases unmatched: 4. CDR3 protein: CASSLRGLITDTQYF. The CDR3 nucleotides are TGTGCCAGCAGCTTAAGGGGGCTGATCACAGATACGCAGTATTTT.

Of note for this clone: Other nucleotide sequences from this sample produce the same CDR3. The V and J genes are TRBV29-1 and TRBJ1-2; the match to TRBD1 covers 8 bases. Germline CDR1 is SQVTM and CDR2 is ANQGSEA. V was clipped by 4 bases and J by 3 bases; unmatched bases: 4. This CDR3 region has 13 residues. The CDR3 DNA follows: TGCAGCGTTGGAGGACAGGGCGACTATGGCTACACCTTC. Translating gives CSVGGQGDYGYTF.

This sequence joins TRBV5-1 and TRBJ2-7; maybe TRBD1 (8 bases). The ends were cut back, 3 bases at V and 5 bases at J, with 15 bases in the middle. Germline V lookup: CDR1 SGHRS, CDR2 YFSETQ. The CDR3 spans 14 residues. CDR3 nucleotide sequence: TGCGCCAGCAGCTCGGGAGGCAGGGGGCACGAGCAGTACTTC. Protein: CASSSGGRGHEQYF.

This chain connects TRBV29-1 to TRBJ2-7, with TRBD1 as a possible D gene (5 bases). There are 12 residues in the CDR3. V dropped 6 bases and J dropped 1 base, with 10 bases sitting between them. Looked up from germline, CDR1 is SQVTM and CDR2 is ANQGSEA. The DNA of the CDR3 is TGCAGCGTCGCGGACAATTCCTACGAGCAGTACTTC. Protein product: CSVADNSYEQYF.

This chain joins TRBV30 and TRBJ2-4; 8 bases are shared with TRBD1. The CDR3 covers 14 residues. V trimming: 2 bases; J trimming: 8 bases; junction bases outside the gene matches: 8. Germline V gene sequence: CDR1 GTSNPN, CDR2 SVGIG (reference sequence). CDR3 nucleotide sequence: TGTGCCTGGAGTAGGTCAGGGGGCGCGGACATTCAGTACTTC. Residues: CAWSRSGGADIQYF.

Note on this clone: The junction does not match germline at one end; this may be a read error. The chain links TRBV6-2 or TRBV6-3 to TRBJ2-1; TRBD1 agrees at 7 bases. Germline V CDR1 and CDR2: MNHEY, SVGEGT. The CDR3 is 13 amino acids. CDR3 DNA: TGTGCCAGCAGTTACTCGAGTAACAGGGGAGTGATCTTC. It encodes CASSYSSNRGVIF.

The V gene is TRBV4-1, the J gene TRBJ2-7, with 10 bases lining up with TRBD2. The CDR3 loop spans 17 amino acids. With V trimmed by 2 bases and J by 2 bases, 9 bases remained unmatched. The germline gives CDR1 MGHRA, CDR2 YSYEKL. The CDR3: CASSQRLTSGIPYEQYF. In nucleotides, the CDR3 is TGCGCCAGCAGCCAACGGCTAACTAGCGGGATCCCCTACGAGCAGTACTTC.

CDR3 sequence: CASSLAASGSLWETQYF. The DNA for the CDR3 is TGTGCCAGCAGCTTAGCTGCTAGCGGGTCACTATGGGAGACCCAGTACTTC. The genes are TRBV7-6 and TRBJ2-5, with 8 bases lining up with TRBD2. The ends lost 0 bases at V and 5 bases at J; junction bases unmatched: 11. Germline CDR1 is SGHVS and CDR2 is FNYEAQ. The CDR3 extends over 17 amino acids.

The chain recombines TRBV20-1 with TRBJ2-7, with D uncertain. The CDR3 length is 11 residues. V was trimmed by 5 bases and J by 0 bases, leaving 5 bases between them. Germline-derived CDR1 and CDR2 are DFQATT and SNEGSKA (reference sequence). CDR3 amino acids: CSADTSYEQYF. The CDR3 bases are TGCAGTGCTGACACCTCCTACGAGCAGTACTTC.

V and J are TRBV7-9 and TRBJ2-1, with 8 bases aligning to TRBD2. The CDR3 consists of 15 residues. Germline V gene sequence: CDR1 SEHNR, CDR2 FQNEAQ (reference sequence). V was clipped by 6 bases and J by 7 bases; unmatched bases: 11. CDR3 coding DNA: TGTGCCAGCAGGTCGACGGGACTAGGGGTAAATGAGCAGTTCTTC. It translates to CASRSTGLGVNEQFF.

The rearrangement links TRBV7-9 to TRBJ1-6, with a weak D call TRBD1 (5 bases). The CDR3 covers 14 residues. Germline-derived CDR1 and CDR2 are SEHNR and FQNEAQ (reference sequence). V was pared by 5 bases and J by 8 bases, with 13 bases between. CDR3: CASSPIRRDSPLHF. CDR3 sequence (DNA): TGTGCCAGCAGCCCAATCCGCAGGGATTCACCCCTCCACTTT.

The J gene is TRBJ2-3, the V gene TRBV3-1 (or the pseudogene TRBV3-2); D is unclear. The CDR3 is 16 amino acids. CDR1 and CDR2 from the germline V gene are LGHDT and YNNKEL (reference sequence). Trimming pared 4 bases from V and 1 base from J, leaving 15 bases between. CDR3 loop: CASSPPLGSGTDTQYF. CDR3 bases: TGTGCCAGCAGCCCCCCCCTAGGAAGCGGCACAGATACGCAGTATTTT.

The chain couples TRBV27 to TRBJ2-7; D is undetermined. The germline CDR1 and CDR2 sequences are MNHEY and SMNVEV (reference sequence). The CDR3 loop spans 13 amino acids. Trimming shortened V by 0 bases and J by 3 bases, and 6 bases separated the two germline ends. The CDR3 here is CASSLSDNYEQYF. In nucleotides, the CDR3 is TGTGCCAGCAGTTTATCCGACAACTACGAGCAGTACTTC.

This clone was observed a few times. The CDR3 sequence: CASRRGGQGARNTEAFF. CDR3 sequence (DNA): TGTGCCAGCCGCCGGGGGGGACAGGGGGCTAGGAACACTGAAGCTTTCTTT. This rearrangement joins TRBV7-2 to TRBJ1-1, with 12 nucleotides matching TRBD1. Germline CDR1 is SGHTA and CDR2 is FQGNSA. The V segment lost 8 bases and the J segment 1 base; nucleotides outside the gene matches: 11. The CDR3 totals 17 residues.

The chain couples TRBV24-1 to TRBJ1-2, with unresolved D. V lost 6 bases and J lost 8, with 18 bases in between. The germline CDR1 and CDR2 sequences are KGHDR and SFDVKD. The CDR3 loop spans 14 amino acids. The CDR3 DNA reads TGTGCCACCAGTTCGACCCTCCCTGCGGAGGGCTACACCTTC. Protein product: CATSSTLPAEGYTF.